One sample yielded the 17 T cell receptor beta chains listed below, sequenced in a study of blood T cell repertoires in COVID-19. Generated by immunoSEQ multiplex PCR, the TCRdb table keeps only in-frame clones and is missing some. In the table there are around 220,000 clones, 88% of which are singletons. Sequencing was carried out using peripheral blood. The receptors shown here come from a man between 18 and 35 years old with active or convalescent COVID-19.

This chain connects TRBV4-1 to TRBJ2-3; perhaps TRBD2 as D (6 bases). V was clipped by 10 bases and J by 2 bases, with 13 bases between them. Germline CDR1 reads MGHRA; CDR2 reads YSYEKL. CDR3 length equals 13 residues. The CDR3: CATGTSNTDTQYF. The CDR3 DNA follows: TGCGCCACCGGGACTTCCAACACAGATACGCAGTATTTT.

The V gene is TRBV30, the J gene TRBJ2-1; 7 bases match TRBD1. The CDR3 is made up of 14 amino acids. The V gene's germline CDR1 is GTSNPN and CDR2 SVGIG (reference sequence). With 5 bases clipped from V and 6 bases from J, the junction kept 10 bases outside the gene matches. The CDR3 DNA reads TGTGCCTGGGGAGTAAGATCAGGGGGCAATGAGCAGTTCTTC. It specifies CAWGVRSGGNEQFF.

The chain recombines TRBV5-1 with TRBJ2-1; perhaps TRBD1 as D (6 bases). Trimming removed 4 bases at V and 5 bases at J, with 10 bases between. CDR1 and CDR2 from the germline V gene are SGHRS and YFSETQ. The CDR3 consists of 13 residues. The CDR3, as DNA: TGCGCCAGCAGCCCAAGACAGGACAATGAGCAGTTCTTC. Protein: CASSPRQDNEQFF.

This clone was seen a handful of times. The V gene is TRBV19, the J gene TRBJ2-7; the match to TRBD2 covers 13 bases. The CDR3 is 14 amino acids. Germline V gives CDR1 LNHDA, CDR2 SQIVND (reference sequence). V lost 5 bases, J lost 5 bases, and 3 bases stayed unmatched. The DNA for the CDR3 is TGTGCCAGTAGTGTCGGACTAGCGGGAGACGAGCAGTACTTC. Translating gives CASSVGLAGDEQYF. Supplemented by reference TRBV19 and TRBJ2-7, the full variable domain reads DGGITQSPKYLFRKEGQNVTLSCEQNLNHDAMYWYRQDPGQGLRLIYYSQIVNDFQKGDIAEGYSVSREKKESFPLTVTSAQKNPTAFYLCASSVGLAGDEQYFGPGTRLTVT.

The chain carries TRBV5-1 and TRBJ1-1, with 7 bases that match TRBD1. Germline loops: CDR1 SGHRS, CDR2 YFSETQ. V dropped 5 bases and J dropped 3; count of bases not matched to a gene: 7. CDR3 length equals 14 residues. CDR3 sequence: CASSRQGSDTEAFF. CDR3 DNA: TGCGCCAGCAGTCGACAGGGATCAGACACTGAAGCTTTCTTT.

This clone appeared a few times. The chain links TRBV28 to TRBJ2-1, with TRBD2 matching 7 bases. The CDR3 extends over 17 amino acids. V lost 7 bases, J lost 0 bases, and 12 bases stayed unmatched. From germline, CDR1 is MDHEN and CDR2 SYDVKM. CDR3 DNA sequence: TGTGCCAGCACCAAGGGCCGGCTAGCGGACTCCTACAATGAGCAGTTCTTC. Its translation: CASTKGRLADSYNEQFF.

The CDR3 DNA reads TGTGCCAGCAGTCGAGCGGGACTAGCGGGAGCTCGGACCGGGGAGCTGTTTTTT. Translating it yields CASSRAGLAGARTGELFF. This chain connects TRBV6-6 to TRBJ2-2; 14 nucleotides line up with TRBD2. Germline values: CDR1 MNHNY, CDR2 SVGAGI (reference sequence). V lost 5 bases and J lost 5; bases outside the gene matches: 10. This CDR3 is built from 18 residues.

The chain links TRBV19 to TRBJ1-6; 11 nucleotides line up with TRBD1. CDR3 length: 14 amino acids. V lost 10 bases to trimming and J lost 9 bases; unmatched junction nucleotides: 8. Per germline, CDR1 LNHDA and CDR2 SQIVND (reference sequence). CDR3 residues: CATTGTGGSSPLHF. CDR3 DNA sequence: TGTGCCACAACCGGGACAGGGGGTAGTTCACCCCTCCACTTT.

This chain joins TRBV28 and TRBJ2-7; D is perhaps TRBD1 (6 bases). The germline V and J ends were trimmed by 8 bases and 3 bases, with 14 bases remaining between them. Germline V gene lookup returns CDR1 MDHEN and CDR2 SYDVKM. There are 13 residues in the CDR3. The CDR3 spells CASLVGGGYEQYF. CDR3 coding DNA: TGTGCCAGCCTGGTAGGGGGTGGCTACGAGCAGTACTTC.

The chain couples TRBV28 to TRBJ1-6; 12 bases are a match to TRBD1. Trimming cost V 3 bases and J 8 bases; bases outside gene matches: 8. This CDR3 spans 17 amino acids. From germline, CDR1 is MDHEN and CDR2 SYDVKM. The DNA of the CDR3 is TGTGCCAGCAGTTTGGTCGGGACAGGGGGCTACGATTCACCCCTCCACTTT. It is translated as CASSLVGTGGYDSPLHF. The variable domain in full, with the rest retrieved from reference TRBV28 and TRBJ1-6, is DVKVTQSSRYLVKRTGEKVFLECVQDMDHENMFWYRQDPGLGLRLIYFSYDVKMKEKGDIPEGYSVSREKKERFSLILESASTNQTSMYLCASSLVGTGGYDSPLHFGNGTRLTVT.

The chain has TRBV14 and TRBJ2-1, with D maybe TRBD2 (5 bases). CDR1 and CDR2 from the germline V gene are SGHDN and FVKESK. The CDR3 has 14 residues. V was cut by 1 base and J by 4 bases, with 8 bases left in between. CDR3 sequence reads: CASSQVGVYNEQFF. CDR3 coding DNA: TGTGCCAGCAGCCAAGTCGGGGTTTACAATGAGCAGTTCTTC.

This clone was picked up many times. This rearrangement joins TRBV4-2 to TRBJ2-1, with D perhaps TRBD1 (6 bases). V dropped 0 bases and J dropped 0 bases, with 9 bases sitting between them. The CDR3 sequence is 16 residues long. Germline V lookup: CDR1 LGHNA, CDR2 YNFKEQ. CDR3 protein: CASSQEGQFSYNEQFF. The CDR3 DNA reads as TGTGCCAGCAGCCAAGAGGGACAATTCTCCTACAATGAGCAGTTCTTC.

This clone was seen a single time. This sequence joins TRBV7-2 and TRBJ1-5, with 7 nucleotides matching TRBD1. Germline V gene data show CDR1 as SGHTA and CDR2 as FQGNSA. Unmatched junction bases numbered 9, after V lost 0 bases and J lost 7 bases. The CDR3 covers 16 residues. This chain's CDR3 is CASSLASQGVWQPQHF. CDR3 DNA sequence: TGTGCCAGCAGCTTAGCATCCCAGGGGGTTTGGCAGCCCCAGCATTTT.

J is TRBJ2-2 and V is TRBV19; the match to TRBD1 covers 7 bases. Germline V gene sequence: CDR1 LNHDA, CDR2 SQIVND (reference sequence). The CDR3 extends over 14 amino acids. V shed 10 bases and J 8 bases; nucleotides not matched to a gene: 13. The CDR3 protein is CATIPSRGYGELFF. The CDR3 DNA sequence: TGTGCCACTATTCCGTCCAGGGGGTATGGGGAGCTGTTTTTT.

V usage is TRBV5-5 and J usage is TRBJ1-4; possibly TRBD1 for D (5 bases). The CDR3 contains 14 residues. Trimming pared 2 bases from V and 5 bases from J, leaving 10 bases between. CDR1 and CDR2 (germline): SGHKS, YYEKEE (reference sequence). CDR3: CASSFPGINEKLFF. The CDR3 nucleotides read TGTGCCAGCAGCTTTCCAGGGATCAATGAAAAACTGTTTTTT.

The J gene is TRBJ2-2, the V gene TRBV5-1, with 10 bases identical to TRBD1. The V and J ends lost 6 bases and 3 bases, in that order; junction bases with no gene match: 2. CDR1 is SGHRS, CDR2 YFSETQ, per germline. This CDR3 contains 14 residues. Here the CDR3 reads CASTGTGDTGELFF. The CDR3 region has the DNA TGCGCCAGCACCGGGACAGGGGACACCGGGGAGCTGTTTTTT.

V and J are TRBV6-5 and TRBJ1-6, with a possible D match to TRBD1 (5 bases). The CDR3 loop spans 15 amino acids. V lost 0 bases, J lost 7 bases, and 10 bases lay in between. Germline V lookup: CDR1 MNHEY, CDR2 SVGAGI. The CDR3 nucleotides read TGTGCCAGCAGTTACTCTCTGGGGCAGAATTCACCCCTCCACTTT. This translates into CASSYSLGQNSPLHF.